One sample yielded the 27 T cell receptor beta chains listed below, sequenced in a study of T-cell memory formation after mild COVID-19. MiXCR, applied by TCRdb to the 5' RACE reads, yields one record per CDR3 protein. The sample gives about 360,000 distinct CDR3 sequences, 13% to 15% of which show up once; about 20% is in the top ten. Sequenced sample: PBMCs or a T cell subset sorted from them (not recorded which). The receptors here all came from a young man who had mild COVID-19 (a few samples of this study predate the infection). Cell type and time point are not known.

This chain links TRBV4-3 with TRBJ1-4, with no clear D. Germline lookup yields CDR1 LGHNA and CDR2 YSLEER. The CDR3 extends over 14 amino acids. Trimming stripped 1 base from V and 8 bases from J, with 11 bases between. CDR3 sequence: CASSQVIGVEKLFF. The CDR3 coding sequence is TGCGCCAGCAGCCAAGTTATTGGGGTCGAAAAACTGTTTTTT.

This clonotype appeared a few times. CDR3 DNA sequence: TGTGCCAGCAGCGTGGGGACTAGCTCCGCAGATACGCAGTATTTT. This encodes CASSVGTSSADTQYF. The V call is TRBV9, the J call TRBJ2-3; the match to TRBD2 covers 9 bases. The germline V gene encodes CDR1 SGDLS and CDR2 YYNGEE. This CDR3 contains 15 residues. The trim removed 2 bases at V and 4 bases at J, leaving 5 bases unmatched. Together with reference TRBV9 and TRBJ2-3, the CDR3 gives the full variable domain: DSGVTQTPKHLITATGQRVTLRCSPRSGDLSVYWYQQSLDQGLQFLIQYYNGEERAKGNILERFSAQQFPDLHSELNLSSLELGDSALYFCASSVGTSSADTQYFGPGTRLTVL.

This clonotype was observed a handful of times. The CDR3 spells CASSTSIQETQYF. In DNA, the CDR3 is TGTGCCAGCAGTACGTCCATCCAAGAGACCCAGTACTTC. The chain combines TRBV12-3 or TRBV12-4 with TRBJ2-5; D call uncertain. This CDR3 has 13 amino acids. The germline V and J ends were trimmed by 5 bases and 1 base, with 8 bases remaining between them.

J is TRBJ1-5 and V is TRBV6-2 or TRBV6-3, with 8 bases identical to TRBD1. The germline V gene encodes CDR1 MNHEY and CDR2 SVGEGT. The CDR3 spans 12 residues. V shed 10 bases and J 5 bases; nucleotides not matched to a gene: 4. The chain's CDR3 is CATKTGDQPQHF. In nucleotides, the CDR3 is TGTGCCACCAAGACAGGGGATCAGCCCCAGCATTTT.

This clonotype came up a few times. J is TRBJ1-1 and V is TRBV7-3; D not certain. V dropped 3 bases and J dropped 6 bases, with 11 bases sitting between them. CDR1 and CDR2 (germline): SGHTA, FQGTGA. The CDR3 sequence is 13 residues long. CDR3 nucleotides: TGTGCCAGCAGCTTGGGATCTAACGCTGAAGCTTTCTTT. Its translation: CASSLGSNAEAFF.

This clonotype came up many times. The gene calls are TRBV7-9 and TRBJ2-1; no clear D. This CDR3 has 15 amino acids. The V and J ends lost 1 base and 0 bases respectively, with 7 bases between them. Germline V gene sequence: CDR1 SEHNR, CDR2 FQNEAQ (reference sequence). As DNA, the CDR3 is TGTGCCAGCAGCTTAGTGGGTAGCTCCTACAATGAGCAGTTCTTC. Its protein product is CASSLVGSSYNEQFF.

The chain links TRBV6-2 or TRBV6-3 to TRBJ2-7, with TRBD1 matching 10 bases. CDR3 length: 15 residues. With V trimmed by 6 bases and J by 4 bases, 9 bases remained unmatched. Germline V lookup: CDR1 MNHEY, CDR2 SVGEGT. The CDR3 is CASRSPGQGIYEQYF. In nucleotides, the CDR3 is TGTGCCAGCAGGTCCCCGGGACAGGGGATTTACGAGCAGTACTTC.

The table lists this clonotype with a few counts. V is TRBV9 and J is TRBJ2-3; the match to TRBD1 covers 8 bases. This CDR3 is built from 16 residues. Germline CDR1 and CDR2: SGDLS and YYNGEE. Germline trimming cut 3 bases from V and 0 bases from J; bases unmatched to any gene: 6. CDR3 sequence: CASSGMTGASTDTQYF. CDR3 nucleotide sequence: TGTGCCAGCAGCGGGATGACAGGGGCTAGCACAGATACGCAGTATTTT. The full variable domain, with the rest looked up from reference TRBV9 and TRBJ2-3, is DSGVTQTPKHLITATGQRVTLRCSPRSGDLSVYWYQQSLDQGLQFLIQYYNGEERAKGNILERFSAQQFPDLHSELNLSSLELGDSALYFCASSGMTGASTDTQYFGPGTRLTVL.

The chain employs TRBV5-1 and TRBJ2-5; a weak D match, TRBD1 (6 bases). Germline V gene data show CDR1 as SGHRS and CDR2 as YFSETQ. The CDR3 totals 14 residues. The V end was cut by 4 bases, the J end by 1 base, with 11 bases between. CDR3 protein: CASSRDTSQETQYF. CDR3 nucleotide sequence: TGCGCCAGCAGCCGGGACACATCCCAAGAGACCCAGTACTTC.

The rearrangement links TRBV10-3 to TRBJ1-2; no clear D gene. This CDR3 has 12 residues. Trimming removed 0 bases from V and 6 bases from J, with 5 bases in between. Germline V gene lookup returns CDR1 ENHRY and CDR2 SYGVKD. Here the CDR3 DNA reads TGTGCCATCAGTGAGTCGCAGGATGGCTACACCTTC. This gives the protein CAISESQDGYTF.

The chain joins TRBV5-1 to TRBJ2-1; no clear D gene. Germline CDR1 SGHRS, CDR2 YFSETQ. Trimming left V 3 bases short and J 9 bases short, with 16 bases between. CDR3 length: 14 amino acids. The CDR3 reads CASSSLEPPGEQFF. The CDR3 DNA sequence: TGCGCCAGCAGCTCCTTAGAACCCCCCGGTGAGCAGTTCTTC.

The chain links TRBV6-5 to TRBJ2-7; D is possibly TRBD2 (5 bases). With 0 bases removed from V and 3 bases from J, the gap between germline ends came to 12 bases. The CDR3 has 15 amino acids. Germline V gene lookup returns CDR1 MNHEY and CDR2 SVGAGI. The CDR3 reads CASSYSEGLGYEQYF. In DNA, the CDR3 is TGTGCCAGCAGTTACTCTGAGGGCCTCGGCTACGAGCAGTACTTC.

The chain joins TRBV5-1 to TRBJ1-6, with no clear D. V was shortened by 4 bases and J by 5 bases, with 16 bases between the two germline ends. The germline CDR1 and CDR2 sequences are SGHRS and YFSETQ. This CDR3 has 16 amino acids. DNA for the CDR3: TGCGCCAGCAGCGTTCATTTTGTGGAGAATAATTCACCCCTCCACTTT. This encodes CASSVHFVENNSPLHF.

This clonotype was picked up a small number of times. The chain combines TRBV7-8 with TRBJ1-4, with unresolved D. The germline V and J ends were trimmed by 5 bases and 8 bases, with 12 bases remaining between them. The CDR3 sequence is 13 residues long. Germline CDR1 SGHVS, CDR2 FQNEAQ. The CDR3 DNA follows: TGTGCCAGCAGCCTTGAGCGGAAAGAAAAACTGTTTTTT. Its protein is CASSLERKEKLFF.

This clonotype was seen more than once but under ten times. The chain employs TRBV5-1 and TRBJ2-3; D is undetermined. The V gene's germline CDR1 is SGHRS and CDR2 YFSETQ. The CDR3 covers 13 residues. V was cut by 0 bases and J by 2 bases, with 4 bases left in between. The CDR3 loop is CASSLDDTDTQYF. The CDR3 region has the DNA TGCGCCAGCAGCTTGGATGACACAGATACGCAGTATTTT.

This chain connects TRBV5-8 to TRBJ2-7; D is possibly TRBD1 (5 bases). Germline V lookup: CDR1 SGHTS, CDR2 YDEGEE. There are 12 residues in the CDR3. The V and J ends lost 6 bases and 3 bases respectively, with 10 bases between them. The CDR3 protein is CASNGQGYEQYF. For the CDR3, the DNA is TGTGCCAGCAACGGTCAGGGCTACGAGCAGTACTTC.

The count of this clonotype is one. V gene TRBV20-1 combines with J gene TRBJ1-6; no clear D. Germline CDR1 is DFQATT and CDR2 is SNEGSKA (reference sequence). The CDR3 contains 16 residues. Deletions cut 1 base from V and 6 bases from J, with 16 bases between. CDR3 nucleotides: TGCAGTGCTAGAGCGGTTCAGGAACAGCTTAATTCACCCCTCCACTTT. This translates into CSARAVQEQLNSPLHF.

This clonotype occurred a few times. V is TRBV5-1 and J is TRBJ2-5; tentative D call: TRBD2 (6 bases). V dropped 6 bases and J dropped 5 bases, with 17 bases sitting between them. The CDR3 contains 14 residues. The germline gives CDR1 SGHRS, CDR2 YFSETQ. The CDR3 is CASTGGPSRETQYF. Here the CDR3 DNA reads TGCGCCAGCACCGGGGGACCAAGTCGCGAGACCCAGTACTTC.

The genes are TRBV28 and TRBJ2-1, with 8 bases identical to TRBD1. This CDR3 has 17 residues. Germline V gene lookup returns CDR1 MDHEN and CDR2 SYDVKM. V shed 5 bases, J shed 0 bases, and the junction held 9 bases outside the gene matches. The CDR3, as DNA: TGTGCCAGCAGTACCGTTCGGACAGGGATCTCCTACAATGAGCAGTTCTTC. Amino acids: CASSTVRTGISYNEQFF.

This clonotype has a handful of counts. The J gene is TRBJ1-1, the V gene TRBV7-9, with a possible D match to TRBD1 (5 bases). CDR1 and CDR2 (germline): SEHNR, FQNEAQ (reference sequence). V dropped 1 base and J dropped 1 base, with 10 bases sitting between them. The CDR3 covers 15 residues. CDR3 DNA sequence: TGTGCCAGCAGCTTAGTGGCCAGGGAGAACACTGAAGCTTTCTTT. Its protein product is CASSLVARENTEAFF.

This clonotype was observed a few times. The genes are TRBV10-2 and TRBJ2-7; 7 positions match TRBD1. The CDR3 is 14 residues long. Germline assignment: CDR1 WSHSY and CDR2 SAAADI. V was clipped by 6 bases and J by 3 bases; unmatched bases: 8. This CDR3 is CASSSNRQGYEQYF. CDR3 coding DNA: TGCGCCAGCAGCTCAAATCGACAGGGCTACGAGCAGTACTTC.

This clonotype was seen a few times. The chain links TRBV5-1 to TRBJ2-3; TRBD1 matches at 8 bases. The CDR3 consists of 13 residues. V shed 5 bases and J 5 bases; nucleotides not matched to a gene: 4. Germline assignment: CDR1 SGHRS and CDR2 YFSETQ. The DNA of the CDR3 is TGCGCCAGCAGGGACAGGGAAGGAGATACGCAGTATTTT. This translates into CASRDREGDTQYF.

The table lists this clonotype with a few counts. The CDR3 nucleotides read TGTGCCAGCAGCCAAGAGTCCGGGTTCGCCGGGGAGCTGTTTTTT. This gives the protein CASSQESGFAGELFF. The chain employs TRBV3-1 and TRBJ2-2; D gene uncertain. The germline V gene encodes CDR1 LGHDT and CDR2 YNNKEL (reference sequence). Trimming removed 0 bases at V and 6 bases at J, with 11 bases between. The CDR3 covers 15 residues.

V and J are TRBV3-2 and TRBJ2-1; the table's D gene call, TRBD1, was not cross checked with the DNA. TRBV3-2 is deemed a pseudogene. This CDR3 spans 14 amino acids. The CDR3 here is CASSPPGILNEQFF. Written as DNA, the CDR3 is TGTGCCAGCAGCCCGCCGGGAATTCTCAATGAGCAGTTCTTC.

This clonotype was counted only a few times. The rearrangement links TRBV28 to TRBJ1-5; D gene ambiguous. Trimming pared 10 bases from V and 3 bases from J, leaving 10 bases between. The CDR3 sequence is 12 residues long. Germline loops: CDR1 MDHEN, CDR2 SYDVKM. This chain's CDR3 is CATSADNQPQHF. Here the CDR3 DNA reads TGTGCCACCAGCGCGGACAATCAGCCCCAGCATTTT. Variable domain in full (rest from reference TRBV28 and TRBJ1-5): DVKVTQSSRYLVKRTGEKVFLECVQDMDHENMFWYRQDPGLGLRLIYFSYDVKMKEKGDIPEGYSVSREKKERFSLILESASTNQTSMYLCATSADNQPQHFGDGTRLSIL.

This clonotype was recorded a few times. The chain employs TRBV10-3 and TRBJ1-1; unclear D gene. With 4 bases removed from V and 5 bases from J, the gap between germline ends came to 8 bases. From germline, CDR1 is ENHRY and CDR2 SYGVKD. The CDR3 has 12 residues. The DNA for the CDR3 is TGTGCCATCAGTGTAGGCAGTACTGAAGCTTTCTTT. It translates to CAISVGSTEAFF.

The V and J genes are TRBV28 and TRBJ2-5; 7 bases are a match to TRBD2. The trim removed 5 bases at V and 3 bases at J, leaving 15 bases unmatched. The CDR3 has 17 amino acids. CDR1 and CDR2 from the germline V gene are MDHEN and SYDVKM. CDR3 nucleotides: TGTGCCAGCAGTCACCCATACAGGCTAGCGGAGAAAGAGACCCAGTACTTC. The encoded protein is CASSHPYRLAEKETQYF. Supplemented by reference TRBV28 and TRBJ2-5, the full variable domain reads DVKVTQSSRYLVKRTGEKVFLECVQDMDHENMFWYRQDPGLGLRLIYFSYDVKMKEKGDIPEGYSVSREKKERFSLILESASTNQTSMYLCASSHPYRLAEKETQYFGPGTRLLVL.